Presented here are 18 T cell receptor beta chains from one specimen sequenced in a study of T cells in Graves' hyperthyroidism and ophthalmopathy. Regions amplified from RNA transcripts were the TCR beta CDR3 regions. Primed by the HTBI set, a first-round RT-PCR was run on the TCR CDR3. TCRdb re-derived calls from the multiplex PCR reads in MiXCR, one entry per CDR3 protein. Counted here are some 350,000 distinct CDR3 sequences, 15% to 19% occurring once; the ten biggest clones make up 28%. What was sequenced was blood. These receptors all stem from a woman between 18 and 29 years old with Graves' hyperthyroidism that later progressed to Graves' ophthalmopathy.

V and J are TRBV27 and TRBJ2-1, with 11 positions matching TRBD2. This CDR3 is 21 amino acids long. Trimming took 2 bases from V and 4 from J; bases not matched to a gene: 19. CDR1 and CDR2 (germline): MNHEY, SMNVEV (reference sequence). CDR3 in amino acids: CASSLTSTAGTSGLLYNEQFF. DNA for the CDR3: TGTGCCAGCAGTTTAACCTCGACAGCCGGGACTAGCGGTCTTTTATACAATGAGCAGTTCTTC.

The chain carries TRBV6-1 and TRBJ2-1, with D possibly being TRBD1 (5 bases). The CDR3 length is 16 residues. V was cut by 6 bases and J by 5 bases, with 20 bases left in between. In germline, CDR1 is MNHNS, CDR2 SASEGT. The CDR3 spells CASSHDIQAPHNEQFF. CDR3 in DNA: TGTGCCAGCAGCCACGATATACAGGCCCCCCACAATGAGCAGTTCTTC.

At least ten counts were recorded for this clonotype. The V gene is TRBV7-2, the J gene TRBJ1-1; 7 nucleotides match TRBD1. This CDR3 has 14 amino acids. Germline trimming cut 4 bases from V and 5 bases from J; bases unmatched to any gene: 7. The germline V gene encodes CDR1 SGHTA and CDR2 FQGNSA. Written as DNA, the CDR3 is TGTGCCAGCAGCTCCCAACAGGGGTGGACTGAAGCTTTCTTT. It encodes CASSSQQGWTEAFF.

This clonotype was observed at least ten times. The CDR3: CASSYPAAYEQYF. CDR3 nucleotides: TGTGCCAGCAGTTACCCTGCAGCCTACGAGCAGTACTTC. The V gene is TRBV6-2 or TRBV6-3, the J gene TRBJ2-7; D remains ambiguous. Between the trimmed V and J ends, which lost 2 bases and 2 bases, there was a span of 7 bases. This CDR3 spans 13 amino acids. Per the germline V gene, CDR1 is MNHEY and CDR2 is SVGEGT.

The table lists this clonotype with many counts. The chain joins TRBV3-1 to TRBJ2-3; D not resolved. Germline lookup yields CDR1 LGHDT and CDR2 YNNKEL (reference sequence). There are 12 residues in the CDR3. V was clipped by 4 bases and J by 2 bases, with 4 bases between them. CDR3 in DNA: TGTGCCAGCAGCCGTAACACAGATACGCAGTATTTT. It encodes CASSRNTDTQYF.

This clonotype was counted a single time. The chain couples TRBV19 to TRBJ1-6; weak D call: TRBD1 (5 bases). The CDR3 sequence is 17 residues long. Per germline, CDR1 LNHDA and CDR2 SQIVND (reference sequence). The V end was cut by 5 bases, the J end by 6 bases, with 20 bases between. CDR3: CASSSWSKVGGNSPLHF. The CDR3 coding sequence is TGTGCCAGTAGTTCCTGGAGTAAGGTCGGGGGTAATTCACCCCTCCACTTT.

This clonotype was seen at least ten times. The chain combines TRBV2 with TRBJ2-1, with no clear D. CDR3 length: 15 residues. V lost 7 bases and J lost 4, with 17 bases in between. CDR1 and CDR2 from the germline V gene are SNHLY and FYNNEI. CDR3 nucleotides: TGTGCCAGCATGCGACCGAAGATAACGTACAATGAGCAGTTCTTC. Protein sequence: CASMRPKITYNEQFF.

This clonotype occurred many times. The chain combines TRBV12-3 or TRBV12-4 with TRBJ2-2; D gene ambiguous. CDR3 length: 11 residues. V lost 10 bases to trimming and J lost 6 bases, with 9 bases between them. CDR3 nucleotide sequence: TGTGCCACCGAATTTTCCGGGGAGCTGTTTTTT. Translation gives CATEFSGELFF.

The CDR3 loop is CASSWPGMEETQYF. The CDR3 bases are TGTGCCAGCAGCTGGCCGGGGATGGAAGAGACCCAGTACTTC. The chain links TRBV11-2 to TRBJ2-5, with D perhaps matching TRBD2 (5 bases). CDR3 length: 14 residues. Per germline, CDR1 SGHAT and CDR2 FQNNGV. The V gene lost 4 bases and the J gene lost 3 bases, with 12 bases spanning the gap.

This clonotype was seen at least ten times. V is TRBV6-1 and J is TRBJ1-1; 7 nucleotides match TRBD1. J lost 0 bases, V lost 5 bases, and 9 bases had no gene match. There are 16 residues in the CDR3. Per the germline V gene, CDR1 is MNHNS and CDR2 is SASEGT. The CDR3 here is CASSRQGAPMNTEAFF. CDR3 nucleotide sequence: TGTGCCAGCAGTCGACAGGGCGCTCCGATGAACACTGAAGCTTTCTTT.

With regard to this clonotype: A much larger clone is a single base away; this may be a read error. The chain uses TRBV6-2 or TRBV6-3 and TRBJ2-1; D might be TRBD2 (6 bases). The CDR3 contains 13 residues. V lost 6 bases and J lost 10, with 16 bases in between. Germline loops: CDR1 MNHEY, CDR2 SVGEGT. The CDR3 coding sequence is TGTGCCAGCAGAGCTAGCGTAATTGCCGAGCAGTTCTTC. It specifies CASRASVIAEQFF.

Only a few counts were recorded for this clonotype. The chain combines TRBV4-1 with TRBJ1-3; D is possibly TRBD1 (5 bases). This CDR3 contains 16 residues. Per the germline V gene, CDR1 is MGHRA and CDR2 is YSYEKL. With 0 bases removed from V and 4 bases from J, the gap between germline ends came to 13 bases. CDR3 loop: CASSQESHGAGNTIYF. The CDR3 coding sequence is TGCGCCAGCAGCCAAGAGTCCCACGGGGCAGGAAACACCATATATTTT.

This clonotype was recorded many times. This rearrangement joins TRBV6-1 to TRBJ2-1, with 7 positions matching TRBD2. Germline CDR1 is MNHNS and CDR2 is SASEGT. The CDR3 sequence is 14 residues long. Trimming took 7 bases from V and 6 from J; bases not matched to a gene: 9. The CDR3 protein is CASTVAGESNEQFF. The CDR3 nucleotides are TGTGCCAGCACCGTCGCGGGAGAGTCCAATGAGCAGTTCTTC.

This clonotype was counted many times. The chain employs TRBV7-2 and TRBJ2-7; D possibly matches TRBD1 or TRBD2 (5 bases each). Germline-derived CDR1 and CDR2 are SGHTA and FQGNSA. Trimming removed 5 bases from V and 0 bases from J, with 17 bases in between. This CDR3 contains 16 residues. DNA of the CDR3: TGTGCCAGCAGCCCAACGGGACGTCCGAACTCCTACGAGCAGTACTTC. It specifies CASSPTGRPNSYEQYF.

This sequence joins TRBV3-1 and TRBJ2-5; D not resolved. Germline CDR1 is LGHDT and CDR2 is YNNKEL (reference sequence). V lost 1 base, J lost 9 bases, and 6 bases lay in between. CDR3 length: 11 amino acids. This chain's CDR3 is CASSQAPAQYF. The CDR3 DNA is TGTGCCAGCAGCCAAGCGCCAGCCCAGTACTTC.

This clonotype came up many times. The CDR3 region is CASKGRVNTGELFF. Here the CDR3 DNA reads TGTGCCAGCAAGGGCAGGGTGAACACCGGGGAGCTGTTTTTT. This chain joins TRBV12-3 or TRBV12-4 and TRBJ2-2, with a weak D call TRBD1 (5 bases). The V end was cut by 7 bases, the J end by 1 base, with 10 bases between. The length of the CDR3 is 14 residues.

The chain recombines TRBV5-1 with TRBJ2-1; 10 bases agree with TRBD2. Looked up from germline, CDR1 is SGHRS and CDR2 is YFSETQ. The J segment lost 8 bases and the V segment lost 4 bases, leaving 9 bases of the junction unmatched. The CDR3 contains 15 residues. The CDR3 sequence is CASSRLPSGSDEQFF. The CDR3, as DNA: TGCGCCAGCAGCCGCCTACCTAGCGGGAGCGATGAGCAGTTCTTC.

In this sample, this clonotype turned up many times. V and J are TRBV7-9 and TRBJ2-5, with 8 bases that match TRBD1. CDR1 SEHNR and CDR2 FQNEAQ come from the germline V gene (reference sequence). The CDR3 extends over 14 amino acids. Trimming at V came to 5 bases and at J to 1 base, leaving 3 bases not matched to a gene. The CDR3 nucleotides are TGTGCCAGCAGCCTACAGGGGGGCCAAGAGACCCAGTACTTC. This translates into CASSLQGGQETQYF.